The source of this T cell receptor beta chain is a study of blood T cells in healthy people across ages. Sample-barcoded 5' priming and a J-beta primer mix drove a second PCR of roughly 6 to 12 cycles. Each of the samples gave a minimum of 3 million paired-end reads that contained CDR3. TCRdb used MiXCR to reprocess the 5' RACE reads, holding one entry per CDR3 protein. The repertoire has about 1.8 million distinct CDR3 sequences, 49% of them found once; the top ten carry around 2.1%. The ends were cut back, 8 bases at V and 4 bases at J, with 17 bases in the middle. The germline CDR1 and CDR2 sequences are MNHEY and SVGEGT. The CDR3 spans 14 residues. The study drew donors from healthy Caucasian individuals in Russia aged roughly 6 to 90.

This clonotype was sampled from a middle-aged woman in good health. The source material was blood. This chain connects TRBV6-2 or TRBV6-3 to TRBJ1-1; D possibly corresponds to TRBD1 (6 bases). CDR3 DNA sequence: TGTGCCAGCTTTAGGGGGGGGGTCGGCACTGAAGCTTTCTTT. This codes for CASFRGGVGTEAFF.